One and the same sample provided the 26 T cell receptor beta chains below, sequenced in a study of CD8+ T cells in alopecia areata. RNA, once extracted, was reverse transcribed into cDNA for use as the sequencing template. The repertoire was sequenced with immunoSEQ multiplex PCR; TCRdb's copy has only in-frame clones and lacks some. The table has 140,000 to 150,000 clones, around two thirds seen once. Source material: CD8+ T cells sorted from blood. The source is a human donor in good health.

DNA for the CDR3: TGTGCCTGGAGTCACGGCGGTACCCCCCTCAATGAGCAGTTCTTC. Its translation: CAWSHGGTPLNEQFF. The chain has TRBV30 and TRBJ2-1, with unresolved D. V was shortened by 2 bases and J by 6 bases, with 17 bases between the two germline ends. The CDR3 consists of 15 residues. Germline V CDR1 and CDR2: GTSNPN, SVGIG (reference sequence).

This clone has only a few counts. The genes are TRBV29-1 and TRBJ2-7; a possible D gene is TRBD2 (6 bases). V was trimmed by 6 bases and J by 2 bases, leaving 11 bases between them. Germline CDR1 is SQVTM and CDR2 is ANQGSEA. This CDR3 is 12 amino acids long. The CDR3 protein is CSVGDSAYEQYF. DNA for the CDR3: TGCAGCGTGGGGGACTCTGCCTACGAGCAGTACTTC.

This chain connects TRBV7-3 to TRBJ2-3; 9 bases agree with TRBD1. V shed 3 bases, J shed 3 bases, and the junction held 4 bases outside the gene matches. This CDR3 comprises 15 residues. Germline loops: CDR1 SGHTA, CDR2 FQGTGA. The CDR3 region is CASSLGTGRTDTQYF. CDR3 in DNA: TGTGCCAGCAGCTTGGGGACAGGGAGAACAGATACGCAGTATTTT.

CDR3 coding DNA: TGTGCCAGCAGTTTAAGACAGGGTCATGATACGCAGTATTTT. Amino acid sequence: CASSLRQGHDTQYF. The chain uses TRBV27 and TRBJ2-3; 7 bases are shared with TRBD1. This CDR3 is built from 14 residues. Germline V gene sequence: CDR1 MNHEY, CDR2 SMNVEV (reference sequence). V lost 2 bases, J lost 6 bases, and 5 bases stayed unmatched.

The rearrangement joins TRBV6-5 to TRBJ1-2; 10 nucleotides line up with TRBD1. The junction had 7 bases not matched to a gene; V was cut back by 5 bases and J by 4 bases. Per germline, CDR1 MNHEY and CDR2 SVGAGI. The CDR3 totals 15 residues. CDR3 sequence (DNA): TGTGCCAGCAGTAGGGGACAGGGGTCCTCCTATGGCTACACCTTC. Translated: CASSRGQGSSYGYTF.

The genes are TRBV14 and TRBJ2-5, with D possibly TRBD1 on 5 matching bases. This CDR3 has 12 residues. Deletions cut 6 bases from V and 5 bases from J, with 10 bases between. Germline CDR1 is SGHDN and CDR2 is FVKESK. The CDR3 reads CASSLGRETQYF. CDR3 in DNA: TGTGCCAGCAGTTTGGGGCGGGAGACCCAGTACTTC.

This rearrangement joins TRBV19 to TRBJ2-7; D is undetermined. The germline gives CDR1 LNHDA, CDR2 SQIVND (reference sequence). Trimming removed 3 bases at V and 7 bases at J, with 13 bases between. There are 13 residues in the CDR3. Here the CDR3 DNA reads TGTGCCAGTAGTATGGCGGTCGAAAGGGAGCAGTACTTC. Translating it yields CASSMAVEREQYF.

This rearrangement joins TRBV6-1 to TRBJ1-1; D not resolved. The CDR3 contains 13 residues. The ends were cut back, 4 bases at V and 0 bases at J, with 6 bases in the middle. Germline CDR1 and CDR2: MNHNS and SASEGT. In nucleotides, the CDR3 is TGTGCCAGCAGTGCTAGATTGAACACTGAAGCTTTCTTT. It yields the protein CASSARLNTEAFF.

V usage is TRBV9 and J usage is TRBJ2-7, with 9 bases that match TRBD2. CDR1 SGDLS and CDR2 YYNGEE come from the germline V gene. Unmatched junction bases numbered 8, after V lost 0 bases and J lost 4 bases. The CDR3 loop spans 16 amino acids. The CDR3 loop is CASSVDAGGPGYEQYF. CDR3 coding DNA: TGTGCCAGCAGCGTAGACGCGGGAGGGCCGGGGTACGAGCAGTACTTC.

CDR3 protein: CASSLSGELFF. CDR3 DNA sequence: TGCGCCAGCAGCTTGTCCGGGGAGCTGTTTTTT. The chain recombines TRBV5-1 with TRBJ2-2; D remains unclear. Deletions cut 1 base from V and 6 bases from J, with 1 base between. The germline V gene encodes CDR1 SGHRS and CDR2 YFSETQ. The CDR3 loop spans 11 amino acids.

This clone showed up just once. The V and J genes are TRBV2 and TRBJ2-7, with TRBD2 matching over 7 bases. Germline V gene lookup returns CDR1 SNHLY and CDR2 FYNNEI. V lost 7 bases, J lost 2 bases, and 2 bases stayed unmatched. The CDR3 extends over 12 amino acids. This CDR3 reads CASTLAAYEQYF. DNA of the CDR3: TGTGCCAGCACCCTAGCGGCCTACGAGCAGTACTTC.

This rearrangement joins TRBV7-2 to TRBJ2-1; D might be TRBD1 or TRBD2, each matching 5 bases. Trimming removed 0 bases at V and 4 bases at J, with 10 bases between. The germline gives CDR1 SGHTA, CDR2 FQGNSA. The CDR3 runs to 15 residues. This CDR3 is CASSLAVWGYNEQFF. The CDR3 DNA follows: TGTGCCAGCAGCTTAGCGGTTTGGGGGTACAATGAGCAGTTCTTC.

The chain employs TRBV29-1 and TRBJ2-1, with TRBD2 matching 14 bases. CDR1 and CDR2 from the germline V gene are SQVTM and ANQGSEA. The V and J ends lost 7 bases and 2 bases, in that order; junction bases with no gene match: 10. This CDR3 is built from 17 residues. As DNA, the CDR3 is TGCAGCGCTGGGGGGACTAGCGGGAGTCGGGCCTACAATGAGCAGTTCTTC. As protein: CSAGGTSGSRAYNEQFF.

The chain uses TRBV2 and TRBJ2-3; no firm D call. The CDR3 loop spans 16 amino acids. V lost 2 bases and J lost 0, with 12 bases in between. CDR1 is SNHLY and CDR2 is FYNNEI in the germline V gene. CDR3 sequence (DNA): TGTGCCAGCAGTGAATTCGCCAGCTCTAGCACAGATACGCAGTATTTT. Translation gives CASSEFASSSTDTQYF.

CDR3 protein: CASSSSFYNEQFF. CDR3 sequence (DNA): TGTGCCAGCAGCTCGAGTTTCTACAATGAGCAGTTCTTC. The rearrangement uses TRBV2 and TRBJ2-1; D not certain. V lost 6 bases, J lost 3 bases, and 9 bases lay in between. Germline lookup yields CDR1 SNHLY and CDR2 FYNNEI. This CDR3 comprises 13 residues.

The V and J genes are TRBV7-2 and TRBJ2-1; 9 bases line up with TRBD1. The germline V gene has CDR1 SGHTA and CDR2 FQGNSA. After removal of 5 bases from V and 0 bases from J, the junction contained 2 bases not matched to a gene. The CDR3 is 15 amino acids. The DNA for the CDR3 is TGTGCCAGCAGCCTGACAGGGGGCTCCTACAATGAGCAGTTCTTC. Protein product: CASSLTGGSYNEQFF.

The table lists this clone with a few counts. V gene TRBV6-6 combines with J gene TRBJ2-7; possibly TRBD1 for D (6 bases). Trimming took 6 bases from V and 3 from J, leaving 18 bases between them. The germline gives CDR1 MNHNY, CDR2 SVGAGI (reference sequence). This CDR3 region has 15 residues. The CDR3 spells CASSITTGTVYEQYF. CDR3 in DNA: TGTGCCAGCAGCATTACCACAGGGACGGTCTACGAGCAGTACTTC.

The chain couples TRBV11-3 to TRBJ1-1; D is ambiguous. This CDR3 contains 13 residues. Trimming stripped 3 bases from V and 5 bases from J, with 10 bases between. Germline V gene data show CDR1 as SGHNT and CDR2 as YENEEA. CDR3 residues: CASSFSAWTEAFF. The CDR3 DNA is TGTGCCAGCAGCTTTAGCGCTTGGACTGAAGCTTTCTTT.

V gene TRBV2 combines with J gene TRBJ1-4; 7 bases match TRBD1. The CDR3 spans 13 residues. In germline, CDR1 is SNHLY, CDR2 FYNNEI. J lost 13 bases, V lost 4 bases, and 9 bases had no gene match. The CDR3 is CASSGRDSELLFF. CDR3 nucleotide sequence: TGTGCCAGCAGTGGCCGGGACAGTGAACTACTGTTTTTT.

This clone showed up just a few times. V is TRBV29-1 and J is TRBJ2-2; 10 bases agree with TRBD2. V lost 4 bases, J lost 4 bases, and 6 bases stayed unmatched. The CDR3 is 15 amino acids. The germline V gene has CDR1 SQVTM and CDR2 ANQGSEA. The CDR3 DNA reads TGCAGCGTTGTTCCCTTAGCGGGGGGCACCGGGGAGCTGTTTTTT. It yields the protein CSVVPLAGGTGELFF.

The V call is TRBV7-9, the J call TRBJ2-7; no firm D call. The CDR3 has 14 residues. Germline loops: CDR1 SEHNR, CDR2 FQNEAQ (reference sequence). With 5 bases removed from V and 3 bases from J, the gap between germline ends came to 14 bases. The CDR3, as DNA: TGTGCCAGCAGCCTGACTTCGAGGAACTACGAGCAGTACTTC. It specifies CASSLTSRNYEQYF.

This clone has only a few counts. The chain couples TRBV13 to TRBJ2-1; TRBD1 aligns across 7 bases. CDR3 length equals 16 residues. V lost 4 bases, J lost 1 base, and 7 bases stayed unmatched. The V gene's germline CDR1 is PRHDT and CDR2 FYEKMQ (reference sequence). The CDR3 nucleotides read TGTGCCAGCAGCTCCTCCGGGACAGATTCCTACAATGAGCAGTTCTTC. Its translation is CASSSSGTDSYNEQFF.

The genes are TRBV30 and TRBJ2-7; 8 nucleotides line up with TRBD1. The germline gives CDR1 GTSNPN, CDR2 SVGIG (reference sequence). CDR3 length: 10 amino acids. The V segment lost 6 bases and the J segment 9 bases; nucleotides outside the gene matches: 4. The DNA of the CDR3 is TGTGCCTGCGGTCAGGGGGCGCAGTACTTC. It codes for CACGQGAQYF.

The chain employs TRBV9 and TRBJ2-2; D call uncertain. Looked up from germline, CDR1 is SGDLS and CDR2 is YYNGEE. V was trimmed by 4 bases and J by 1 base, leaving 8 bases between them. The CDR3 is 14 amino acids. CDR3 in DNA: TGTGCCAGCAGCTTCGACGGGAACACCGGGGAGCTGTTTTTT. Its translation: CASSFDGNTGELFF. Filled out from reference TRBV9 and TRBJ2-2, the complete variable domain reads DSGVTQTPKHLITATGQRVTLRCSPRSGDLSVYWYQQSLDQGLQFLIQYYNGEERAKGNILERFSAQQFPDLHSELNLSSLELGDSALYFCASSFDGNTGELFFGEGSRLTVL.

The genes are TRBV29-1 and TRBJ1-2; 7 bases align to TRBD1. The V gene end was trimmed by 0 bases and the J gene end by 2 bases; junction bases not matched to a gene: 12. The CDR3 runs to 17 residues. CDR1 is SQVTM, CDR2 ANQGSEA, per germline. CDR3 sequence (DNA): TGCAGCGTTGAAGATCCAGCTTTTGGGACAGACAACTATGGCTACACCTTC. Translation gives CSVEDPAFGTDNYGYTF. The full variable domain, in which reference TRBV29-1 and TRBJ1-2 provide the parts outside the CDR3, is SAVISQKPSRDICQRGTSLTIQCQVDSQVTMMFWYRQQPGQSLTLIATANQGSEATYESGFVIDKFPISRPNLTFSTLTVSNMSPEDSSIYLCSVEDPAFGTDNYGYTFGSGTRLTVV.

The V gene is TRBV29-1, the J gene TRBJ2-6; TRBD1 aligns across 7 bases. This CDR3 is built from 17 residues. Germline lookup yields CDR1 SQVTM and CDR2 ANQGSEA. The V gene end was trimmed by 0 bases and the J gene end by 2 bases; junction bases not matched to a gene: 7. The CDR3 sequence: CSVEDRQDRAGANVLTF. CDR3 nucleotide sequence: TGCAGCGTTGAAGATCGACAAGACAGGGCTGGGGCCAACGTCCTGACTTTC.